This T cell receptor beta chain was recorded in a study of T cells in Graves' hyperthyroidism and ophthalmopathy. The TCR beta CDR3 regions underwent amplification using RNA transcripts as the source. The HTBI primer set served for first-round RT-PCR of the TCR CDR3. Using its own MiXCR run on the multiplex PCR reads, TCRdb lists one record per CDR3 protein. The data show about 350,000 distinct CDR3 sequences, about 14% seen once. This CDR3 is built from 15 residues. Trimming removed 3 bases from V and 5 bases from J, with 16 bases in between. Germline V CDR1 and CDR2: SEHNR, FQNEAQ (reference sequence). This clonotype was found a few times. An approximately 10 ml volume of fresh peripheral blood provided the PBMCs.

Specimen: blood. The chain has TRBV7-9 and TRBJ1-1; no clear D. The source of this sequence is a woman aged 25 to 45 with Graves' hyperthyroidism. The CDR3 protein is CASSFPPWVGTEAFF. The CDR3 DNA is TGTGCCAGCAGCTTCCCCCCCTGGGTGGGGACTGAAGCTTTCTTT. Full variable domain (remainder filled in from reference TRBV7-9 and TRBJ1-1): DTGVSQNPRHKITKRGQNVTFRCDPISEHNRLYWYRQTLGQGPEFLTYFQNEAQLEKSRLLSDRFSAERPKGSFSTLEIQRTEQGDSAMYLCASSFPPWVGTEAFFGQGTRLTVV.